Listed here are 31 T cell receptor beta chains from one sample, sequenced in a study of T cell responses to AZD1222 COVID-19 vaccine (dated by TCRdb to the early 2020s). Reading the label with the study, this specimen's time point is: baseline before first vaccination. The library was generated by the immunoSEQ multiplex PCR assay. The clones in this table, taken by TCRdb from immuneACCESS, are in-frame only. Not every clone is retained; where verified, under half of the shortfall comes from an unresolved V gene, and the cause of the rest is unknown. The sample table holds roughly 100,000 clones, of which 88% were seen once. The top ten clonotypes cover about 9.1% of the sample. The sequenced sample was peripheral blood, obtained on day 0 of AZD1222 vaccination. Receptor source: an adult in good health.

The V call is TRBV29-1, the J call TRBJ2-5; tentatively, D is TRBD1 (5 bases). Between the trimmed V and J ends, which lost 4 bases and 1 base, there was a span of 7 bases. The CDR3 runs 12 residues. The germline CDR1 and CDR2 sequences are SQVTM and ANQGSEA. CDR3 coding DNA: TGCAGCGTTGGACAGATCCAAGAGACCCAGTACTTC. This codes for CSVGQIQETQYF.

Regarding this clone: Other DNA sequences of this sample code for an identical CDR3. This CDR3 reads CASSLGQGNQPQHF. The DNA for the CDR3 is TGTGCCAGCAGCCTAGGACAGGGCAATCAGCCCCAGCATTTT. The rearrangement joins TRBV3-1 (or the pseudogene TRBV3-2) to TRBJ1-5, with 7 bases aligning to TRBD1. Germline V gene sequence: CDR1 LGHDT, CDR2 YNNKEL (reference sequence). The J segment lost 2 bases and the V segment lost 4 bases, leaving 2 bases of the junction unmatched. This CDR3 is built from 14 residues.

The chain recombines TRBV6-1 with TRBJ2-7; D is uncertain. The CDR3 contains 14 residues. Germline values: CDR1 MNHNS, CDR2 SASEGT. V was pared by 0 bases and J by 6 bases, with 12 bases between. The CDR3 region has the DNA TGTGCCAGCAGTGAAGCGGTGAAGGGATTCGAGCAGTACTTC. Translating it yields CASSEAVKGFEQYF.

The CDR3 reads CAWSVHRLSSYNEQFF. For the CDR3, the DNA is TGTGCCTGGAGTGTACACAGGCTCAGCTCCTACAATGAGCAGTTCTTC. This chain links TRBV30 with TRBJ2-1, with D possibly being TRBD1 (5 bases). The V end was cut by 0 bases, the J end by 0 bases, with 12 bases between. Germline CDR1 reads GTSNPN; CDR2 reads SVGIG (reference sequence). The CDR3 is 16 amino acids.

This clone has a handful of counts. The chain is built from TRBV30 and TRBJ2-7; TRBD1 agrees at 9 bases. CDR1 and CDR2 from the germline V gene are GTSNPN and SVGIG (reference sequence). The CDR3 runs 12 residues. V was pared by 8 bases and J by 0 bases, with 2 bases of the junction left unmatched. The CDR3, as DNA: TGTGCCGGGACAGGGAGCTCCTACGAGCAGTACTTC. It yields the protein CAGTGSSYEQYF.

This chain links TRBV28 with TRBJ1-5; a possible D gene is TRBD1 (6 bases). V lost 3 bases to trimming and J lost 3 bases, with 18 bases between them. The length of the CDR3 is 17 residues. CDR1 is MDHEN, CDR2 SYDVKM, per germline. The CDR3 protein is CASSFQGQGWDNQPQHF. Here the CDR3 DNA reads TGTGCCAGCAGTTTTCAGGGCCAGGGGTGGGACAATCAGCCCCAGCATTTT.

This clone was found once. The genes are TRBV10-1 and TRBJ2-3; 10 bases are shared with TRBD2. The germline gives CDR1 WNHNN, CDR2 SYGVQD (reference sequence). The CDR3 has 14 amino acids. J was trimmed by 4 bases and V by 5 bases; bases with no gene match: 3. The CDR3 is CASSSGTSADTQYF. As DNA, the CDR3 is TGCGCCAGCAGTTCCGGGACTAGCGCAGATACGCAGTATTTT.

The CDR3 DNA reads TGTGCCAGCAGCCGCCAGGCTGGGCTGGGTGGCTACACCTTC. As protein: CASSRQAGLGGYTF. V gene TRBV7-8 combines with J gene TRBJ1-2; D gene unclear. Germline V lookup: CDR1 SGHVS, CDR2 FQNEAQ. The V end was cut by 5 bases, the J end by 7 bases, with 17 bases between. The CDR3 extends over 14 amino acids.

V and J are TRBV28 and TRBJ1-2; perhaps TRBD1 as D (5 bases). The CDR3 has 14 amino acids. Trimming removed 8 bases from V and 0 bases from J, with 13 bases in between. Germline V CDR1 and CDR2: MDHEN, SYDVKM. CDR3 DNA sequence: TGTGCCAGCCGACCGGGACGGCCTAACTATGGCTACACCTTC. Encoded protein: CASRPGRPNYGYTF.

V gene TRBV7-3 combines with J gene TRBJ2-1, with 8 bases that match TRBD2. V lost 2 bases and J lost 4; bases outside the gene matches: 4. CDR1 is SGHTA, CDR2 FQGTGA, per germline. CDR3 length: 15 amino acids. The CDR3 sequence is CASSLWLAGYNEQFF. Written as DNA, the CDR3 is TGTGCCAGCAGCTTATGGCTAGCGGGTTACAATGAGCAGTTCTTC.

The CDR3 sequence: CASSLNTPETQYF. The CDR3 nucleotides are TGCGCCAGCAGCTTGAACACCCCAGAGACCCAGTACTTC. This chain links TRBV5-1 with TRBJ2-5; D uncertain. Trimming pared 1 base from V and 4 bases from J, leaving 8 bases between. There are 13 residues in the CDR3. Looked up from germline, CDR1 is SGHRS and CDR2 is YFSETQ.

The CDR3 DNA reads TGTGCCAGCAGCCCTCCCGGGACTACTGACAATGAGCAGTTCTTC. Translation gives CASSPPGTTDNEQFF. The chain is built from TRBV3-1 (or the pseudogene TRBV3-2) and TRBJ2-1; 7 bases line up with TRBD2. The germline CDR1 and CDR2 sequences are LGHDT and YNNKEL (reference sequence). The CDR3 contains 15 residues. The V and J ends lost 4 bases and 5 bases, in that order; junction bases with no gene match: 8.

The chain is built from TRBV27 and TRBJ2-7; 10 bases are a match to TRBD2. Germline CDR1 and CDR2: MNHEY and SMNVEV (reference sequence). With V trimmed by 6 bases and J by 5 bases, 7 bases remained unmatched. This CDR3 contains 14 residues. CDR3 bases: TGTGCCAGCAGACCCCAGCGGGAGGGCCACGAGCAGTACTTC. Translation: CASRPQREGHEQYF.

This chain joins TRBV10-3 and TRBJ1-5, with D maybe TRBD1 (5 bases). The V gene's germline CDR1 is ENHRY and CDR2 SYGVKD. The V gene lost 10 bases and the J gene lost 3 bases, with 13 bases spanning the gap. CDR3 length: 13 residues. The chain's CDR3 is CATQGRDNQPQHF. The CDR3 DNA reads TGTGCCACTCAGGGCAGGGACAATCAGCCCCAGCATTTT.

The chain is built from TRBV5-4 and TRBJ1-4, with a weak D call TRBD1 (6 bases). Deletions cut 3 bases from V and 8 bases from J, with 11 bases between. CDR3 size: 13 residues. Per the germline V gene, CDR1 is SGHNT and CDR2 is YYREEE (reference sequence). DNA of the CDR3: TGTGCCAGCAGCTACAGGGAAGGGGAAAAACTGTTTTTT. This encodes CASSYREGEKLFF.

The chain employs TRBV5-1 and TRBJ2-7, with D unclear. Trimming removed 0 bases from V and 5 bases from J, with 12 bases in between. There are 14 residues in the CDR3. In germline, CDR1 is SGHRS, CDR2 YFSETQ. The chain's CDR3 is CASSLAPAADEQYF. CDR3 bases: TGCGCCAGCAGCTTGGCCCCCGCGGCGGACGAGCAGTACTTC.

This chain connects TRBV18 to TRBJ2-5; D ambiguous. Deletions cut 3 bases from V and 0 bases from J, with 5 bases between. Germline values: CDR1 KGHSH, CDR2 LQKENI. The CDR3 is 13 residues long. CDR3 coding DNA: TGTGCCAGCTCACCGGGCAACCAAGAGACCCAGTACTTC. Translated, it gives CASSPGNQETQYF.

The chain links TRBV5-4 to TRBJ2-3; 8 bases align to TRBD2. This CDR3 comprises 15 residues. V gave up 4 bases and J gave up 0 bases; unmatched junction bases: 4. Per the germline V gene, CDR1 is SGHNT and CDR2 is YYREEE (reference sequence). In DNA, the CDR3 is TGTGCCAGCAGCGCGAGCGGGAGTAGCACAGATACGCAGTATTTT. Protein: CASSASGSSTDTQYF.

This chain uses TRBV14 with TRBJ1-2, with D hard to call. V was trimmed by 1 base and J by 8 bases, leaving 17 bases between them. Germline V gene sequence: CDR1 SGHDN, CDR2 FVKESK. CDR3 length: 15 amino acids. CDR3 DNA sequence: TGTGCCAGCAGCCAAGCCCGAGGCCAGGTCGGCGGCTACACCTTC. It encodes CASSQARGQVGGYTF.

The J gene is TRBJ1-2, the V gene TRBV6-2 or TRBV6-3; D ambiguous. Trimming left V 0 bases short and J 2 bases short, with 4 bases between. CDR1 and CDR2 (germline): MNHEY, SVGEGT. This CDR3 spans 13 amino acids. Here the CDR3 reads CASSYSGNYGYTF. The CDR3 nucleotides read TGTGCCAGCAGTTACTCCGGGAACTATGGCTACACCTTC.

In DNA, the CDR3 is TGTGCCAGCAGTGAAGTGCGGCAGGGGGCTTACGAGCAGTACTTC. Its translation: CASSEVRQGAYEQYF. The V gene is TRBV2, the J gene TRBJ2-7, with TRBD1 matching 8 bases. The germline V gene encodes CDR1 SNHLY and CDR2 FYNNEI. J lost 4 bases, V lost 1 base, and 6 bases had no gene match. This CDR3 has 15 amino acids.

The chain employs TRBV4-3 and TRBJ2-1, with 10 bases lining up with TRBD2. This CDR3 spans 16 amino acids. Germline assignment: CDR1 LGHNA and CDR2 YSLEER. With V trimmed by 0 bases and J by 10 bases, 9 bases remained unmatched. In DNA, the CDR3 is TGCGCCAGCAGCCAAGATCGGCCTAGCGGGGGCCTAGAGCAGTTCTTC. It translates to CASSQDRPSGGLEQFF.

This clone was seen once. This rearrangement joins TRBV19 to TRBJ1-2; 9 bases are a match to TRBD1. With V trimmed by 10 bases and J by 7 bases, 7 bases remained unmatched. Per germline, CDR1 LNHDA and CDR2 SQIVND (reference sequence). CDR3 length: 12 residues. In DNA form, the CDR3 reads TGTGCCACCGGGGACAGGGTTGGTGGCTACACCTTC. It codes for CATGDRVGGYTF.

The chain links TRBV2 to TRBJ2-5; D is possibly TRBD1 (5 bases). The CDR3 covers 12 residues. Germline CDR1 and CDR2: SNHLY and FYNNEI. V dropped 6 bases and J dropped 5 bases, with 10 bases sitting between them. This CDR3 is CASRGRAETQYF. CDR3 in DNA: TGTGCCAGCAGGGGGCGCGCTGAGACCCAGTACTTC.

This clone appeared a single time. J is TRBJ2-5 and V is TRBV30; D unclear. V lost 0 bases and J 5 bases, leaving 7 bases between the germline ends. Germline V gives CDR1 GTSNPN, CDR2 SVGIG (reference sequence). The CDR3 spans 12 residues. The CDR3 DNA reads TGTGCCTGGAGTGTACTTTGGGAGACCCAGTACTTC. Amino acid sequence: CAWSVLWETQYF. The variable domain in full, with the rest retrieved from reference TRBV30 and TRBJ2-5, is SQTIHQWPATLVQPVGSPLSLECTVEGTSNPNLYWYRQAAGRGLQLLFYSVGIGQISSEVPQNLSASRPQDRQFILSSKKLLLSDSGFYLCAWSVLWETQYFGPGTRLLVL.

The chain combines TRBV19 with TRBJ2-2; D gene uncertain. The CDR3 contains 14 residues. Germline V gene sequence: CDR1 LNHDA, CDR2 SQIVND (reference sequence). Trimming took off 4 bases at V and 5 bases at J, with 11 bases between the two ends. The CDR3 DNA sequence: TGTGCCAGTAGTACCAAAACAGCGACCGGGGAGCTGTTTTTT. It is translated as CASSTKTATGELFF.

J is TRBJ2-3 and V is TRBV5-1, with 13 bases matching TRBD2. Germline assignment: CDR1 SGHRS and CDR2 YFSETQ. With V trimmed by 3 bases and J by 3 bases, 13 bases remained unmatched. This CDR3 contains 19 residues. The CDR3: CASSSGLAGKGIRTDTQYF. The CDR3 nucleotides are TGCGCCAGCAGCTCGGGACTAGCGGGAAAAGGGATAAGGACAGATACGCAGTATTTT.

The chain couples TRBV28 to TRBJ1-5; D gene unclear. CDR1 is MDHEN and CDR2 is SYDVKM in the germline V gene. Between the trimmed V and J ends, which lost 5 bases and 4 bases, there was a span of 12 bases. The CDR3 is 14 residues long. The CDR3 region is CASSPRTLNQPQHF. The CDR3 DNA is TGTGCCAGCAGTCCACGGACCCTAAATCAGCCCCAGCATTTT.

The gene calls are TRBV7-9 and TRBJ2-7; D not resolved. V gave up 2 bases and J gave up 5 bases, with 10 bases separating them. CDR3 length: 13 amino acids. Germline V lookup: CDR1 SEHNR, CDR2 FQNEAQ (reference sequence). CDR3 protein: CASSLLSGDEQYF. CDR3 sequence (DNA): TGTGCCAGCAGCTTATTAAGTGGGGACGAGCAGTACTTC.

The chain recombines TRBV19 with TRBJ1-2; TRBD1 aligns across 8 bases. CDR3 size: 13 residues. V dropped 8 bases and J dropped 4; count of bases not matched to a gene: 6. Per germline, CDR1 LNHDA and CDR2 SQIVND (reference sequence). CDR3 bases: TGTGCCAGTGGGACAGGAGGGGTCTATGGCTACACCTTC. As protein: CASGTGGVYGYTF.

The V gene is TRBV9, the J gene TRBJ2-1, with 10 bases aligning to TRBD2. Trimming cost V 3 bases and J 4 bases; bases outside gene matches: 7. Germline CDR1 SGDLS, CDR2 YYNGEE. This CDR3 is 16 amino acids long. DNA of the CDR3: TGTGCCAGCAGCGCTCTGGTAGCGGGAGGATACAATGAGCAGTTCTTC. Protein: CASSALVAGGYNEQFF. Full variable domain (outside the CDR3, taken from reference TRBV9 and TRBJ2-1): DSGVTQTPKHLITATGQRVTLRCSPRSGDLSVYWYQQSLDQGLQFLIQYYNGEERAKGNILERFSAQQFPDLHSELNLSSLELGDSALYFCASSALVAGGYNEQFFGPGTRLTVL.